This T cell receptor beta chain was sequenced during a study of spatial heterogeneity in lung cancer. Deletions cut 6 bases from V and 7 bases from J, with 22 bases between. CDR3 length equals 16 residues. By share of the sample, this clonotype is large. Time point denoted: sample taken at primary tumor resection. The study sequenced unsorted whole RNA from tumor, nontumor lung or frozen PBMC. A total of approximately 69 untreated early-stage non-small cell lung cancer patients served as donors. A unique molecular identifier was carried by every single TCR cDNA molecule. MiXCR, run by TCRdb on the 5' RACE reads, gives a single entry per CDR3 protein. The sample yields about 3,700 distinct CDR3 sequences, approximately 7% seen once.

This clonotype originated in a male donor with early-stage non-small cell lung cancer. The V gene is TRBV12-3 or TRBV12-4, the J gene TRBJ1-5, with a possible D match to TRBD1 (6 bases). The material was normal lung tissue next to the tumor, obtained at surgery. The chain's CDR3 is CASSPPGQFLGQPQHF. In DNA, the CDR3 is TGTGCCAGCAGCCCCCCGGGACAATTCCTTGGGCAGCCCCAGCATTTT.